These 29 T cell receptor beta chains share one sample of origin, sequenced in a study of shared clonotypes between healthy human individuals (dated by TCRdb to about 2020). Receptor amplification or capture employed the immunoSEQ multiplex PCR assay. As stored in TCRdb, this immuneACCESS dataset retains in-frame rearrangements with V and J assigned. A fraction of the clones does not appear; measured against another copy, unresolved V genes explain less than half of the discrepancy, and the remainder lacks a known reason. This sample is represented by over 2 million clones; around 92% of them were singletons. The biggest ten clones account for around 0.4% of the sample. Sequencing was carried out using naive CD4+ T cells from PBMCs. This specimen's cell subset or site label, per the study, means: CD45RA+ positively selected. The source of these receptors is a man between 18 and 29 years old in good health. Some clones in this sample may be carry-over from other donors' samples.

The rearrangement joins TRBV6-1 to TRBJ2-1; 7 bases align to TRBD2. CDR3 length: 16 residues. V lost 4 bases, J lost 4 bases, and 10 bases stayed unmatched. Germline V gene sequence: CDR1 MNHNS, CDR2 SASEGT. The CDR3: CASSAWGGTRYNEQFF. For the CDR3, the DNA is TGTGCCAGCAGTGCCTGGGGGGGAACAAGGTACAATGAGCAGTTCTTC.

The V call is TRBV28, the J call TRBJ1-1; D is unclear. The V and J ends lost 10 bases and 1 base respectively, with 13 bases between them. Germline V CDR1 and CDR2: MDHEN, SYDVKM. This CDR3 comprises 13 residues. The CDR3 coding sequence is TGTGCCACCGCGCCTTACAGGAACACTGAAGCTTTCTTT. As protein: CATAPYRNTEAFF.

This chain uses TRBV5-1 with TRBJ2-7; 8 bases map to TRBD2. Germline loops: CDR1 SGHRS, CDR2 YFSETQ. J was trimmed by 2 bases and V by 5 bases; bases with no gene match: 6. The CDR3 length is 14 residues. CDR3: CASSISGSPYEQYF. Written as DNA, the CDR3 is TGCGCCAGCAGTATCAGCGGGAGCCCCTACGAGCAGTACTTC.

The V and J genes are TRBV6-5 and TRBJ1-1, with a tentative D call TRBD1 (5 bases). Germline V lookup: CDR1 MNHEY, CDR2 SVGAGI. V was shortened by 7 bases and J by 5 bases, with 14 bases between the two germline ends. There are 13 residues in the CDR3. CDR3 in DNA: TGTGCCAGCACCCGACGGGGCGGAACTGAAGCTTTCTTT. Protein product: CASTRRGGTEAFF.

The V gene is TRBV7-9, the J gene TRBJ2-5; TRBD2 matches 7 bases. CDR1 and CDR2 from the germline V gene are SEHNR and FQNEAQ (reference sequence). The J segment lost 4 bases and the V segment lost 5 bases, leaving 13 bases of the junction unmatched. The CDR3 runs to 16 residues. The CDR3 spells CASSMGLNIPLETQYF. The CDR3 DNA sequence: TGTGCCAGCAGCATGGGACTAAACATCCCTTTAGAGACCCAGTACTTC.

The CDR3 nucleotides are TGTGCCAGCAGCTTGGGAGCGGGACCTTCCTACAATGAGCAGTTCTTC. Its translation is CASSLGAGPSYNEQFF. The chain recombines TRBV5-4 with TRBJ2-1; 7 positions match TRBD2. CDR3 length: 16 amino acids. The J segment lost 1 base and the V segment lost 0 bases, leaving 4 bases of the junction unmatched. Germline values: CDR1 SGHNT, CDR2 YYREEE (reference sequence). Variable domain in full (rest from reference TRBV5-4 and TRBJ2-1): ETGVTQSPTHLIKTRGQQVTLRCSSQSGHNTVSWYQQALGQGPQFIFQYYREEENGRGNFPPRFSGLQFPNYSSELNVNALELDDSALYLCASSLGAGPSYNEQFFGPGTRLTVL.

The chain recombines TRBV29-1 with TRBJ1-4, with D possibly being TRBD1 (6 bases). Germline V gene sequence: CDR1 SQVTM, CDR2 ANQGSEA. V lost 6 bases and J 7 bases, leaving 12 bases between the germline ends. The CDR3 covers 12 residues. CDR3 nucleotides: TGCAGCGTGGCTGGACAGTTTGAAAAACTGTTTTTT. Its translation: CSVAGQFEKLFF. Complete variable domain (other parts from reference TRBV29-1 and TRBJ1-4): SAVISQKPSRDICQRGTSLTIQCQVDSQVTMMFWYRQQPGQSLTLIATANQGSEATYESGFVIDKFPISRPNLTFSTLTVSNMSPEDSSIYLCSVAGQFEKLFFGSGTQLSVL.

The chain uses TRBV9 and TRBJ2-1, with D possibly called TRBD1 or TRBD2 (6 bases each). Trimming pared 2 bases from V and 7 bases from J, leaving 28 bases between. The CDR3 has 19 amino acids. Germline values: CDR1 SGDLS, CDR2 YYNGEE. CDR3 bases: TGTGCCAGCAGCGTTTATACAGGGTCGCTAGCGAGCCCCGCAAATGAGCAGTTCTTC. Its protein product is CASSVYTGSLASPANEQFF.

The chain joins TRBV5-4 to TRBJ1-4; 7 bases align to TRBD1. Germline assignment: CDR1 SGHNT and CDR2 YYREEE (reference sequence). The CDR3 covers 14 residues. Unmatched junction bases numbered 7, after V lost 3 bases and J lost 8 bases. CDR3 coding DNA: TGTGCCAGCAGCTCGACAGGGAGGGAAGAAAAACTGTTTTTT. Translated, it gives CASSSTGREEKLFF.

The chain's CDR3 is CASTNAFGLLKNIQYF. The CDR3 nucleotides read TGTGCCAGCACAAACGCGTTCGGCCTTCTCAAAAACATTCAGTACTTC. The chain is built from TRBV2 and TRBJ2-4, with unresolved D. This CDR3 contains 16 residues. Germline V gene data show CDR1 as SNHLY and CDR2 as FYNNEI. V was clipped by 7 bases and J by 3 bases, with 19 bases between them.

V usage is TRBV6-1 and J usage is TRBJ1-2, with D possibly being TRBD1 (5 bases). Trimming took 2 bases from V and 3 from J, leaving 16 bases between them. Per germline, CDR1 MNHNS and CDR2 SASEGT. The CDR3 sequence is 16 residues long. The DNA for the CDR3 is TGTGCCAGCAGTGAAAGGGATCAGGGCTTGGACTATGGCTACACCTTC. This gives the protein CASSERDQGLDYGYTF.

The chain uses TRBV5-1 and TRBJ2-7; 8 bases are shared with TRBD2. Trimming took 2 bases from V and 3 from J; bases not matched to a gene: 4. This CDR3 spans 14 amino acids. The V gene's germline CDR1 is SGHRS and CDR2 YFSETQ. DNA of the CDR3: TGCGCCAGCAGCTTCAAGCTAGCGGGCTACGAGCAGTACTTC. It encodes CASSFKLAGYEQYF.

V and J are TRBV2 and TRBJ2-7, with TRBD2 matching 8 bases. The length of the CDR3 is 15 residues. V gave up 3 bases and J gave up 6 bases; unmatched junction bases: 10. The V gene's germline CDR1 is SNHLY and CDR2 FYNNEI. The CDR3 sequence is CASSEEGGRMVEQYF. The CDR3 DNA follows: TGTGCCAGCAGTGAGGAGGGCGGGAGGATGGTCGAGCAGTACTTC.

CDR3 nucleotide sequence: TGTGCCACCAGCAGAGATATGGGACTAGCGGAGAACAATGAGCAGTTCTTC. Protein: CATSRDMGLAENNEQFF. The rearrangement links TRBV15 to TRBJ2-1; 11 bases map to TRBD2. V gave up 0 bases and J gave up 5 bases; unmatched junction bases: 6. This CDR3 spans 17 amino acids. Germline values: CDR1 LNHNV, CDR2 YYDKDF (reference sequence).

The J gene is TRBJ2-7, the V gene TRBV9; D may correspond to TRBD1 or TRBD2 (5 bases each). The CDR3 sequence is 16 residues long. The V end lost 0 bases, the J end lost 3 bases, and 16 bases lay between the germline ends. The V gene's germline CDR1 is SGDLS and CDR2 YYNGEE. In nucleotides, the CDR3 is TGTGCCAGCAGCGTAGATGGGACCTCAAGAAGCTACGAGCAGTACTTC. Amino acid sequence: CASSVDGTSRSYEQYF.

Note on this clone: Distinct nucleotide sequences in the sample also encode this CDR3. The J gene is TRBJ2-7, the V gene TRBV6-1; maybe TRBD1 (6 bases). The ends were cut back, 8 bases at V and 1 base at J, with 9 bases in the middle. CDR3 length: 12 amino acids. Germline CDR1 is MNHNS and CDR2 is SASEGT. DNA for the CDR3: TGTGCCAGCCGGCAGGGGTCCTACGAGCAGTACTTC. This gives the protein CASRQGSYEQYF.

In regard to this clone: The identical CDR3 is also encoded by other nucleotide sequences in the sample. This sequence joins TRBV6-5 and TRBJ1-5; D perhaps matches TRBD1 (6 bases). CDR3 length equals 14 residues. The V end lost 2 bases, the J end lost 4 bases, and 9 bases lay between the germline ends. Germline lookup yields CDR1 MNHEY and CDR2 SVGAGI. Written as DNA, the CDR3 is TGTGCCAGCAGTTACAATAGGGGGAATCAGCCCCAGCATTTT. Translating it yields CASSYNRGNQPQHF.

The genes are TRBV7-2 and TRBJ1-2; no definite D call. Germline CDR1 reads SGHTA; CDR2 reads FQGNSA. V lost 2 bases to trimming and J lost 5 bases, with 12 bases between them. The CDR3 totals 14 residues. CDR3 residues: CASSLSSGVYGYTF. CDR3 nucleotides: TGTGCCAGCAGCTTAAGTAGTGGTGTTTATGGCTACACCTTC.

This chain uses TRBV5-4 with TRBJ1-1; a weak D match, TRBD1 (5 bases). The ends were cut back, 3 bases at V and 6 bases at J, with 18 bases in the middle. Germline V gene sequence: CDR1 SGHNT, CDR2 YYREEE (reference sequence). The CDR3 consists of 15 residues. In nucleotides, the CDR3 is TGTGCCAGCAGCTCAAATTTCGGGGCGGTGGCTGAAGCTTTCTTT. This sequence encodes CASSSNFGAVAEAFF.

The rearrangement uses TRBV27 and TRBJ2-3; weak D call: TRBD2 (6 bases). Deletions cut 3 bases from V and 4 bases from J, with 14 bases between. CDR3 length: 15 amino acids. Germline CDR1 MNHEY, CDR2 SMNVEV (reference sequence). The CDR3 DNA reads as TGTGCCAGCAGTTTCATGGCCTCGGGGGCAGATACGCAGTATTTT. Its translation is CASSFMASGADTQYF.

This rearrangement joins TRBV7-2 to TRBJ2-5, with TRBD1 matching over 7 bases. V trimming: 7 bases; J trimming: 1 base; junction bases outside the gene matches: 6. The CDR3 is 14 residues long. Germline CDR1 SGHTA, CDR2 FQGNSA. CDR3 residues: CASTSRGLQETQYF. CDR3 DNA: TGTGCCAGCACCTCGAGGGGGCTCCAAGAGACCCAGTACTTC. Based on the CDR3 plus reference TRBV7-2 and TRBJ2-5, the full variable domain is GAGVSQSPSNKVTEKGKDVELRCDPISGHTALYWYRQSLGQGLEFLIYFQGNSAPDKSGLPSDRFSAERTGGSVSTLTIQRTQQEDSAVYLCASTSRGLQETQYFGPGTRLLVL.

The rearrangement uses TRBV5-4 and TRBJ2-7; D may correspond to TRBD1 or TRBD2 (6 bases each). CDR1 and CDR2 from the germline V gene are SGHNT and YYREEE (reference sequence). The CDR3 spans 14 residues. Trimming cost V 0 bases and J 5 bases, with 12 bases left between them. Here the CDR3 reads CASSLVQGGHEQYF. CDR3 DNA: TGTGCCAGCAGCTTGGTACAGGGAGGACACGAGCAGTACTTC.

V gene TRBV6-1 combines with J gene TRBJ2-7; no clear D. V lost 6 bases, J lost 3 bases, and 12 bases lay in between. CDR3 length: 13 amino acids. Germline V CDR1 and CDR2: MNHNS, SASEGT. The CDR3 DNA follows: TGTGCCAGCAGCGCCCCTCATTACTACGAGCAGTACTTC. It yields the protein CASSAPHYYEQYF.

The J gene is TRBJ2-3, the V gene TRBV5-1, with 9 bases identical to TRBD2. Trimming removed 0 bases from V and 5 bases from J; junction bases left unmatched: 10. The germline V gene has CDR1 SGHRS and CDR2 YFSETQ. The CDR3 length is 17 residues. The CDR3 coding sequence is TGCGCCAGCAGCTTGGGTAGCGGGAGAGCGAGTGGAGATACGCAGTATTTT. The encoded protein is CASSLGSGRASGDTQYF.

The gene calls are TRBV7-9 and TRBJ1-1; D perhaps matches TRBD1 (6 bases). This CDR3 is built from 15 residues. V lost 0 bases to trimming and J lost 3 bases, with 11 bases between them. Per the germline V gene, CDR1 is SEHNR and CDR2 is FQNEAQ (reference sequence). Written as DNA, the CDR3 is TGTGCCAGCAGCTTAGCGGTGAGGGGGTACACTGAAGCTTTCTTT. Residues: CASSLAVRGYTEAFF.

This clone occurred a few times. Other DNA sequences in the same sample also yield this CDR3. This chain links TRBV9 with TRBJ1-1; D remains ambiguous. Trimming removed 2 bases at V and 1 base at J, with 6 bases between. Germline values: CDR1 SGDLS, CDR2 YYNGEE. The CDR3 sequence is 13 residues long. CDR3 sequence (DNA): TGTGCCAGCAGCGTGGGGAGGAACACTGAAGCTTTCTTT. Translated, it gives CASSVGRNTEAFF.

This rearrangement joins TRBV28 to TRBJ2-2, with D possibly TRBD2 on 6 matching bases. This CDR3 has 17 amino acids. Trimming pared 3 bases from V and 3 bases from J, leaving 17 bases between. Germline lookup yields CDR1 MDHEN and CDR2 SYDVKM. CDR3 loop: CASSLPQPGLYTGELFF. CDR3 bases: TGTGCCAGCAGTTTGCCACAACCGGGACTTTACACCGGGGAGCTGTTTTTT. Full variable domain (remainder filled in from reference TRBV28 and TRBJ2-2): DVKVTQSSRYLVKRTGEKVFLECVQDMDHENMFWYRQDPGLGLRLIYFSYDVKMKEKGDIPEGYSVSREKKERFSLILESASTNQTSMYLCASSLPQPGLYTGELFFGEGSRLTVL.

The sample holds a few counts of this clone. The chain couples TRBV18 to TRBJ1-1, with D possibly being TRBD1 (6 bases). Trimming removed 5 bases from V and 1 base from J, with 17 bases in between. Germline V lookup: CDR1 KGHSH, CDR2 LQKENI. The CDR3 spans 16 residues. The CDR3 is CASSAEQGRRNTEAFF. The CDR3, as DNA: TGTGCCAGCTCAGCAGAACAGGGTCGCAGGAACACTGAAGCTTTCTTT.

The chain recombines TRBV5-4 with TRBJ2-1; 9 positions match TRBD1. This CDR3 region has 13 residues. In germline, CDR1 is SGHNT, CDR2 YYREEE (reference sequence). The V segment lost 4 bases and the J segment 8 bases; nucleotides outside the gene matches: 4. CDR3 protein: CASSRDRDDEQFF. The CDR3 DNA is TGTGCCAGCAGCAGGGACAGGGACGATGAGCAGTTCTTC.